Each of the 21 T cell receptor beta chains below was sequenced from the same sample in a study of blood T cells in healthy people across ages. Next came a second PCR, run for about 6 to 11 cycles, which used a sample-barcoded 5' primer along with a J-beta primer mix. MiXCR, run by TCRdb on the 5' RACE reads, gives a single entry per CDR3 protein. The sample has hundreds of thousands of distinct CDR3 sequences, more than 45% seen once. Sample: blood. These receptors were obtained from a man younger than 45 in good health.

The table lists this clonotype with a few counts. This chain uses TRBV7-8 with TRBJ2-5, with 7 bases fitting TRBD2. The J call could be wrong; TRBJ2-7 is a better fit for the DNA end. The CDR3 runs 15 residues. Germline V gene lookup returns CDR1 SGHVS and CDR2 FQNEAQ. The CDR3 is CASSVTGDYTYEQYF. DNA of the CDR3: TGTGCCAGCAGTGTTACCGGGGACTACACCTACGAGCAGTACTTC.

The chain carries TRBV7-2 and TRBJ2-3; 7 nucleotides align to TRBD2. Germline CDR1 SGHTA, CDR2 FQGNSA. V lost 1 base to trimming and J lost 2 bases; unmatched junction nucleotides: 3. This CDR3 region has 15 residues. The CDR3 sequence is CASSLVGLVTDTQYF. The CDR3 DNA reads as TGTGCCAGCAGCTTAGTAGGACTAGTCACAGATACGCAGTATTTT.

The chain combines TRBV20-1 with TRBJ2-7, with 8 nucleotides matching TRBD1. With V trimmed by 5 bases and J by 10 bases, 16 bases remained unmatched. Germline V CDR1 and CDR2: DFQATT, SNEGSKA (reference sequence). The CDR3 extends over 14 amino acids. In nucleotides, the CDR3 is TGCAGTGCTCCGGGGGCACAGGGGGTCGGTAATCAGTACTTC. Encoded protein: CSAPGAQGVGNQYF.

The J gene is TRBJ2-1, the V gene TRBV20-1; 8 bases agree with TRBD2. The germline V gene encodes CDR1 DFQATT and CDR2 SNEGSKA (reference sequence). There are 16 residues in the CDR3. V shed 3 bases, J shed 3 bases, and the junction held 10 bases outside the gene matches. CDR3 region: CSASRNLAGIYNEQFF. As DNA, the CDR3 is TGCAGTGCTAGCCGTAATTTAGCGGGGATCTACAATGAGCAGTTCTTC.

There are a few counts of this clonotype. CDR3 residues: CAISESESYNEQFF. The CDR3 nucleotides are TGTGCCATCAGTGAGTCCGAATCCTACAATGAGCAGTTCTTC. The rearrangement uses TRBV10-3 and TRBJ2-1; the D is unclear. Germline CDR1 is ENHRY and CDR2 is SYGVKD. CDR3 length: 14 residues. Deletions cut 0 bases from V and 1 base from J, with 4 bases between.

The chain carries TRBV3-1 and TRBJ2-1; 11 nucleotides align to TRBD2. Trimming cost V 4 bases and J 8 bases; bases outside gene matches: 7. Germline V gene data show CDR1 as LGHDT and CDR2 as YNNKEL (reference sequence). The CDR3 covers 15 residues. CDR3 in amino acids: CASSPRVAGGDEQFF. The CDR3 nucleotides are TGTGCCAGCAGCCCAAGAGTAGCGGGGGGGGATGAGCAGTTCTTC.

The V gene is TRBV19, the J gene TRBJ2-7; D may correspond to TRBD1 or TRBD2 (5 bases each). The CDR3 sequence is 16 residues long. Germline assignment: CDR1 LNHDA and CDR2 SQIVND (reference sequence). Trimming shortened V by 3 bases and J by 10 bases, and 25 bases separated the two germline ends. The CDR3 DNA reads TGTGCCAGTAGTATGGGACGGTACGGACGGCCGCTGTCCCAGTACTTC. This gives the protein CASSMGRYGRPLSQYF.

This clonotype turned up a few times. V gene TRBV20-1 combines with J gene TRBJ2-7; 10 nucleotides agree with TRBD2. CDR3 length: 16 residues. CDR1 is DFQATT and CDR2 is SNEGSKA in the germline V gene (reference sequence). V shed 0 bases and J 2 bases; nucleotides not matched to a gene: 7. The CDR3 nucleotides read TGCAGTGCTAGAGAGCTAGCGGGAGAACCCCCCTACGAGCAGTACTTC. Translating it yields CSARELAGEPPYEQYF.

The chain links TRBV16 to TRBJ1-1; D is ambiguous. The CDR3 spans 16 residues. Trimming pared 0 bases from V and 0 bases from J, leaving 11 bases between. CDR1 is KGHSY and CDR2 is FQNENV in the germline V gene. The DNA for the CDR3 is TGTGCCAGCAGCCAATCCACAGTCAATTTGAACACTGAAGCTTTCTTT. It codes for CASSQSTVNLNTEAFF.

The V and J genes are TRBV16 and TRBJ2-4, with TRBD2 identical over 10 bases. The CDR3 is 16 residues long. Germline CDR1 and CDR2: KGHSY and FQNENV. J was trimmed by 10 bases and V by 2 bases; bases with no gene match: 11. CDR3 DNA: TGTGCCAGCAGCCAAGGAAGCGGACTAGCGGCAATTATTCAGTACTTC. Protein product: CASSQGSGLAAIIQYF.

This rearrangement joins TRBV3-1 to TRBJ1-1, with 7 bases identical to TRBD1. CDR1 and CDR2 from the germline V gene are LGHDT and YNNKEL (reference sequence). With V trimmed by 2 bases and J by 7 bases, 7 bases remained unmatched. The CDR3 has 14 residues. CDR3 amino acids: CASSQTTGDGEAFF. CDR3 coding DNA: TGTGCCAGCAGCCAAACTACAGGGGACGGTGAAGCTTTCTTT.

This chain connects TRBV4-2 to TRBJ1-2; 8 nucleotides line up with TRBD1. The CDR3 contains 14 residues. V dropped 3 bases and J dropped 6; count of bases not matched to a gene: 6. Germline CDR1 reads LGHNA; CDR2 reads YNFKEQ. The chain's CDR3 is CASSQGQAGDGYTF. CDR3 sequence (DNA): TGTGCCAGCAGCCAGGGACAGGCAGGGGATGGCTACACCTTC.

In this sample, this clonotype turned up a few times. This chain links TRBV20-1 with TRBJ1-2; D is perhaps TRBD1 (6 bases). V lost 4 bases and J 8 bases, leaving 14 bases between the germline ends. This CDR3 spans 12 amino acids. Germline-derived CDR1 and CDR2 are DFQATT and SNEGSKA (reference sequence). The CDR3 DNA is TGCAGTGCTACGAGGACAGTCCAAGGCTACACCTTC. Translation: CSATRTVQGYTF.

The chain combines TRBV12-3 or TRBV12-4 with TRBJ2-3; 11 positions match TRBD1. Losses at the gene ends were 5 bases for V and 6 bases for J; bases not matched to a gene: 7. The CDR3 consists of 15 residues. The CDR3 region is CASSVRTGGADTQYF. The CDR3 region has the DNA TGTGCCAGCAGTGTGAGGACAGGGGGCGCCGATACGCAGTATTTT.

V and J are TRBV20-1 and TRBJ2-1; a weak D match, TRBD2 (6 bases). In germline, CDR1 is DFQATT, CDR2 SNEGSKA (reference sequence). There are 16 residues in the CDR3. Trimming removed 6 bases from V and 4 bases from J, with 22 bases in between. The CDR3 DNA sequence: TGCAGTGCGCTTCCGCGGCTAGCGTCCGTTTACAATGAGCAGTTCTTC. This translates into CSALPRLASVYNEQFF.

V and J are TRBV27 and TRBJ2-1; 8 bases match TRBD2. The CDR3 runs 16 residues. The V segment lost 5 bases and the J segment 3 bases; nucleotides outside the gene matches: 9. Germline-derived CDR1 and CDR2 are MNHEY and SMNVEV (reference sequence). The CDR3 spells CASSLLGSGDYNEQFF. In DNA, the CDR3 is TGTGCCAGCAGTCTTCTCGGTAGCGGGGACTACAATGAGCAGTTCTTC.

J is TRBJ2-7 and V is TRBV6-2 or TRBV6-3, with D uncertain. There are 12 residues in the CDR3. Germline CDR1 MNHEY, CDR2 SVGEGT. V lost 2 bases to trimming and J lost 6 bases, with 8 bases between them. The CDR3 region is CASSYVVCEQYF. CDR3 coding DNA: TGTGCCAGCAGTTACGTAGTTTGCGAGCAGTACTTC.

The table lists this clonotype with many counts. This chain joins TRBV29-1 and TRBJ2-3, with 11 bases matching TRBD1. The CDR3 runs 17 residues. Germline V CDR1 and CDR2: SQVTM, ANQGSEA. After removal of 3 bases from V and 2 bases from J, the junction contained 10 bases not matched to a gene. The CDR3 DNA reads TGCAGCGTTGAGAGGACAGGGGGCACCTTATTCACAGATACGCAGTATTTT. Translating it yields CSVERTGGTLFTDTQYF.

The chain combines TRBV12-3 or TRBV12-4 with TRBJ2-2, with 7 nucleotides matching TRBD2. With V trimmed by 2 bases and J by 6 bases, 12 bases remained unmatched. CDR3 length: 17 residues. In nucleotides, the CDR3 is TGTGCCAGCAGTTTATGGGGCTCTAGCGGAGGCCCCGGGGAGCTGTTTTTT. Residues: CASSLWGSSGGPGELFF.

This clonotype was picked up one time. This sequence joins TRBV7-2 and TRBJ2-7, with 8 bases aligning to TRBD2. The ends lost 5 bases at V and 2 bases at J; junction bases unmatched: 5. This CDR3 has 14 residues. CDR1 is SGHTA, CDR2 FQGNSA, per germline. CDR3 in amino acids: CASSDRAGAYEQYF. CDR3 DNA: TGTGCCAGCAGCGATCGAGCGGGGGCCTACGAGCAGTACTTC.

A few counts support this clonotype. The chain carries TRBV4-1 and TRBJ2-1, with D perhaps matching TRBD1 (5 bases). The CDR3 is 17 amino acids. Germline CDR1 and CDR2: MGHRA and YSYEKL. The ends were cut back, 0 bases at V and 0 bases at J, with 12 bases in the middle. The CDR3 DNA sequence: TGCGCCAGCAGCCAAGATAGGGGCCGGAGCTCCTACAATGAGCAGTTCTTC. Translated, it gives CASSQDRGRSSYNEQFF.